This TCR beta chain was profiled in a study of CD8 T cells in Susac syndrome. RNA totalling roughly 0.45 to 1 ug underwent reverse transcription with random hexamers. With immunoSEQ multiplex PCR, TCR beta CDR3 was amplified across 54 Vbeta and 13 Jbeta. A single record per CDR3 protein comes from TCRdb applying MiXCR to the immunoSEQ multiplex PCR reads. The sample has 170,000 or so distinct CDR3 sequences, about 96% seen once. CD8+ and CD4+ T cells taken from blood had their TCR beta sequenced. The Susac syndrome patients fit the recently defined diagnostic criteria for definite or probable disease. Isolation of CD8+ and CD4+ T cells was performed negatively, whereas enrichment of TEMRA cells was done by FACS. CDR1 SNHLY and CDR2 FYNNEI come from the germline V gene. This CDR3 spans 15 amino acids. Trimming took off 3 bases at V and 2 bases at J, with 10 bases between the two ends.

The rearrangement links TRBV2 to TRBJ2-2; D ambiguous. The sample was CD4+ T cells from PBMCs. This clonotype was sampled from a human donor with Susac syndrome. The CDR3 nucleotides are TGTGCCAGCAGTGAGTCCAGATTTAACACCGGGGAGCTGTTTTTT. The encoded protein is CASSESRFNTGELFF.